Ten or more counts support the clone carrying this T cell receptor (beta chain). Its target is not known. This record belongs to a study of spatial heterogeneity in lung cancer. Looking at the study overall: The count of detected beta-chain sequences consistently exceeded that of alpha-chain sequences. In tumor regions TCR transcript counts correlated strongly with a matched bulk RNA-seq T cell module score. Study-level points and caveats: Expanded intratumoral alpha and beta TCR counts tracked tumor mutation counts.

TCRdb used MiXCR to reprocess the 5' RACE reads, holding one entry per CDR3 protein. The sample yields 11,000 to 15,000 distinct CDR3 sequences, approximately 4.8% seen once. Time point denoted: sample taken at primary tumor resection. The input material, whole RNA from tumor, nontumor lung or frozen PBMC, was sequenced unsorted. Germline CDR1 and CDR2: DFQATT and SNEGSKA (reference sequence). The CDR3 has 14 residues. Trimming took off 0 bases at V and 6 bases at J, with 14 bases between the two ends. The sequencing here drew on lung tumor tissue, taken at surgery. The receptor comes from a female donor with early-stage non-small cell lung cancer. The gene calls are TRBV20-1 and TRBJ1-2; D remains unclear. In DNA form, the CDR3 reads TGCAGTGCTAGAGATCGCCACGGGCTGGATGGCTACACCTTC. Its protein is CSARDRHGLDGYTF.